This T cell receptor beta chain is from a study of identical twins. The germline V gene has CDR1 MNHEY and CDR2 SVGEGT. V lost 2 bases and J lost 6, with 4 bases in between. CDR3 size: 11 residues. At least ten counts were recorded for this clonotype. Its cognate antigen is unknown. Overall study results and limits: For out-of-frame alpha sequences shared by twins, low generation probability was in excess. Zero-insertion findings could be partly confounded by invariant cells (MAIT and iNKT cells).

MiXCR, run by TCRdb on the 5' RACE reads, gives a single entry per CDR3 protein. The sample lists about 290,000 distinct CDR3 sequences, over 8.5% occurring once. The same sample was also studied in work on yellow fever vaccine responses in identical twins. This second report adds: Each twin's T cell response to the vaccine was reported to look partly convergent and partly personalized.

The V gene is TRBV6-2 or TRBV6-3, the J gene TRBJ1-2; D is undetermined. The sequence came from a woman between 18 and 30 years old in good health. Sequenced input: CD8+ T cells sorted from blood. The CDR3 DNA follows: TGTGCCAGCAGTTACGGGAATGGCTACACCTTC. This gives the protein CASSYGNGYTF.